The text below deals with one T cell receptor (beta chain). Its specificity is not known. This specimen comes from a study of T cell repertoires in ileal Crohn's disease. About 490 nanograms of biopsy DNA per sample underwent TCRB immunosequencing. Data came from immunoSEQ multiplex PCR; TCRdb stores just in-frame clones and leaves some out. Of 13,000 to 15,000 clones listed, 70% to 80% were seen once; the top ten hold 5.9%. Study-level findings and limits: Compared with CD4 T cells, sorted CD8 cells carried more expanded clones. All patients with clonality above 26.8% had endoscopic recurrence. Clonal expansions were more frequent in active smokers than non-smokers at surgery.

The receptor comes from an adult with Crohn's disease. Sample: ileal tissue.

The CDR3 sequence: CASSPRTGVNSPLHF. For the CDR3, the DNA is TGTGCCAGCAGCCCTCGAACAGGGGTAAATTCACCCCTCCACTTT. V usage is TRBV9 and J usage is TRBJ1-6; 7 bases match TRBD1. The CDR3 spans 15 residues. The germline CDR1 and CDR2 sequences are SGDLS and YYNGEE. V lost 4 bases to trimming and J lost 7 bases; unmatched junction nucleotides: 8.